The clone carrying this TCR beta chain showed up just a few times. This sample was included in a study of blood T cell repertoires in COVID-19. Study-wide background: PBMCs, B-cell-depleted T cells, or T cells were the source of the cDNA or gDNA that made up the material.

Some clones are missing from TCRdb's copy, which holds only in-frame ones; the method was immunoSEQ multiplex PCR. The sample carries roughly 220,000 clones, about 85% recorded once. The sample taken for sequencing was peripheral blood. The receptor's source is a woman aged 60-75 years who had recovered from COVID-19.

The CDR3 region has the DNA TGTGCCAGCAGCCAAACTGGGACTAGCGGGTTTATAGATACGCAGTATTTT. Translated: CASSQTGTSGFIDTQYF. The gene calls are TRBV4-2 and TRBJ2-3; 12 nucleotides match TRBD2. CDR1 and CDR2 (germline): LGHNA, YNFKEQ. V lost 2 bases and J lost 5; bases outside the gene matches: 8. The CDR3 contains 17 residues.